This is a list of T cell receptor beta chains from one sample in a study of cytomegalovirus exposure and HLA in healthy donors. Only in-frame clones appear in the TCRdb table, and some are missing; sequencing was by immunoSEQ multiplex PCR. Of 90,000 to 110,000 clones listed, roughly 15% were seen once; the top ten hold around 0.86%. The sequencing input was PBMCs. These receptor sequences come from a female donor in good health and CMV-seronegative. The CDR3 runs from the conserved cysteine through the conserved F or W. The D gene is left open where the match is weak. Size is omitted from some rows. Given values are once, few, many or a class for expanded clones.

V	D	J	size	DNA	CDR3
TRBV28	TRBD1	TRBJ1-4	-	TGTGCCAGCAGTTTAACCCCCGGGACAGCTGACGAACTGTTTTTT	CASSLTPGTADELFF
TRBV6-6	TRBD1	TRBJ1-1	few	TGTGCCAGCAGTTACGACCAGGGGGTTAGGACTGAAGCTTTCTTT	CASSYDQGVRTEAFF
TRBV28	-	TRBJ2-1	few	TGTGCCAGCAGTTTAGTCAGGGCAGCCGTAAATGAGCAGTTCTTC	CASSLVRAAVNEQFF
TRBV28	TRBD1	TRBJ1-2	few	TGTGCCAGCAGGACAGGGACCCCTGGCTACACCTTC	CASRTGTPGYTF
TRBV9	TRBD1	TRBJ2-5	-	TGTGCCAGCAGCGTAGGGGGGGACAGGGTATCGGAGACCCAGTACTTC	CASSVGGDRVSETQYF
TRBV5-1	TRBD2	TRBJ2-3	-	TGCGCCACCAAGGACCGGGACTATAACACAGATACGCAGTATTTT	CATKDRDYNTDTQYF
TRBV29-1	-	TRBJ1-1	-	TGCAGCTCACAGGTTAACACTGAAGCTTTCTTT	CSSQVNTEAFF
TRBV7-2	-	TRBJ1-4	few	TGTGCCAGCAGCCTCGCTGAGGCGGCTAATGAAAAACTGTTTTTT	CASSLAEAANEKLFF
TRBV7-9	-	TRBJ1-5	few	TGTGCCAGCAGCAACAGGGATCAGCCCCAGCATTTT	CASSNRDQPQHF
TRBV5-8	TRBD2	TRBJ2-3	few	TGTGCCAGCAGCTCCTTGGCTAGCGGGGGGCCGCCGAGCACAGATACGCAGTATTTT	CASSSLASGGPPSTDTQYF
TRBV5-8	-	TRBJ1-1	few	TGTGCCAGCGAGGCAGTCGAGAACACTGAAGCTTTCTTT	CASEAVENTEAFF
TRBV5-1	-	TRBJ2-7	-	TGCGCCAGCAGCTGGTTGGAGGGCTACGAGCAGTACTTC	CASSWLEGYEQYF
TRBV7-2	TRBD2	TRBJ2-7	-	TGTGCCAGCAGCTCACAGAGCGGGAGGGTCTACGAGCAGTACTTC	CASSSQSGRVYEQYF
TRBV5-1	-	TRBJ2-1	few	TGCGCCAGCAGCTTGCAAAAGAGGGGGGGGACCTACAATGAGCAGTTCTTC	CASSLQKRGGTYNEQFF